Shown below are 20 T cell receptor beta chains from a single sample sequenced in a study of monozygotic twins with inflammatory bowel disease. TCRdb reprocessed the 5' RACE reads, with one entry per CDR3 protein and no DNA. The record lists approximately 150,000 distinct CDR3 sequences, of which the ten most abundant hold around 2.5%. The source material was blood. The source is a human donor with ulcerative colitis or Crohn's disease, or a healthy co-twin of an affected twin (not recorded which).

The CDR3 protein is CASSLSYGGEQYF. This chain uses TRBV7-9 with TRBJ2-7; absent DNA, TCRdb's TRBD1 call cannot be checked. There are 13 residues in the CDR3. Germline-derived CDR1 and CDR2 are SEHNR and FQNEAQ (reference sequence).

The chain combines TRBV15 with TRBJ2-7; the TRBD2 assignment by TCRdb is unverifiable without DNA. CDR3 length equals 15 residues. Germline values: CDR1 LNHNV, CDR2 YYDKDF (reference sequence). The chain's CDR3 is CATSREAGVSYEQYF. Full variable domain (missing parts from reference TRBV15 and TRBJ2-7): DAMVIQNPRYQVTQFGKPVTLSCSQTLNHNVMYWYQQKSSQAPKLLFHYYDKDFNNEADTPDNFQSRRPNTSFCFLDIRSPGLGDTAMYLCATSREAGVSYEQYFGPGTRLTVT.

CDR3 region: CATSDRPDTQYF. V is TRBV24-1 and J is TRBJ2-3. CDR3 size: 12 residues. The germline V gene has CDR1 KGHDR and CDR2 SFDVKD.

J is TRBJ2-7 and V is TRBV28. There are 14 residues in the CDR3. CDR1 is MDHEN, CDR2 SYDVKM, per germline. The CDR3 loop is CASSFPDISYEQYF.

The chain combines TRBV15 with TRBJ2-7; the D call from TCRdb, TRBD2, cannot be confirmed without DNA. This CDR3 contains 12 residues. Germline CDR1 is LNHNV and CDR2 is YYDKDF (reference sequence). CDR3 sequence: CATSLEVGKLYF.

The genes are TRBV5-1 and TRBJ2-7; TCRdb proposes TRBD1, but this gene call is untestable without DNA. Germline CDR1 SGHRS, CDR2 YFSETQ. This CDR3 is built from 14 residues. CDR3: CASSLVVRAYEQYF. Complete variable domain (other parts from reference TRBV5-1 and TRBJ2-7): KAGVTQTPRYLIKTRGQQVTLSCSPISGHRSVSWYQQTPGQGLQFLFEYFSETQRNKGNFPGRFSGRQFSNSRSEMNVSTLELGDSALYLCASSLVVRAYEQYFGPGTRLTVT.

This sequence joins TRBV5-6 and TRBJ2-7. Germline V gene data show CDR1 as SGHDT and CDR2 as YYEEEE. The CDR3 extends over 13 amino acids. The CDR3 loop is CASRFGTAYEQYF.

The rearrangement links TRBV7-2 to TRBJ1-1; checking the TCRdb D call of TRBD1 is not possible without DNA. The CDR3 runs 15 residues. Per the germline V gene, CDR1 is SGHTA and CDR2 is FQGNSA. The CDR3 sequence is CASSSGQGWEAEAFF.

The chain joins TRBV20-1 to TRBJ1-2; TCRdb reports TRBD1, a call that lacks DNA to check it against. Germline V gene lookup returns CDR1 DFQATT and CDR2 SNEGSKA (reference sequence). This CDR3 contains 13 residues. CDR3 in amino acids: CSARTGGLDGYTF.

This sequence joins TRBV19 and TRBJ1-5. This CDR3 comprises 14 residues. Germline loops: CDR1 LNHDA, CDR2 SQIVND (reference sequence). The CDR3 loop reads CASLRAGSNQPQHF.

V usage is TRBV11-2 and J usage is TRBJ2-1; the D call of TRBD2 rests on TCRdb alone, since no DNA is present to check it. This CDR3 has 15 residues. Germline V gene data show CDR1 as SGHAT and CDR2 as FQNNGV. CDR3: CASSFHSGSYNEQFF.

This chain connects TRBV20-1 to TRBJ2-3; TCRdb lists TRBD2, though no DNA is available to test this call. Germline lookup yields CDR1 DFQATT and CDR2 SNEGSKA (reference sequence). The CDR3 is 15 residues long. The CDR3 sequence is CSADPWLAGSDTQYF.

The chain carries TRBV28 and TRBJ2-7; there is no DNA to check the TCRdb D call of TRBD1. The CDR3 has 13 amino acids. The germline V gene has CDR1 MDHEN and CDR2 SYDVKM. CDR3 in amino acids: CASSFGTAYEQYF.

The chain carries TRBV7-2 and TRBJ2-1. CDR1 and CDR2 (germline): SGHTA, FQGNSA. This CDR3 is built from 17 residues. CDR3 amino acids: CASSPRVSASLYNEQFF.

The CDR3 loop is CSARGRDGGEQYF. This chain links TRBV20-1 with TRBJ2-7; the TCRdb D gene call, TRBD1, has no DNA to confirm it. Germline V CDR1 and CDR2: DFQATT, SNEGSKA (reference sequence). CDR3 size: 13 residues.

CDR3 sequence reads: CSARDLRQQGGYTF. The chain has TRBV20-1 and TRBJ1-2; TCRdb proposes TRBD1, but this gene call is untestable without DNA. The CDR3 is 14 residues long. Germline CDR1 and CDR2: DFQATT and SNEGSKA (reference sequence).

V usage is TRBV25-1 and J usage is TRBJ2-6; TCRdb returns TRBD1, unconfirmable since there is no DNA. The CDR3 loop spans 15 amino acids. CDR1 and CDR2 from the germline V gene are MGHDK and SYGVNS. CDR3 in amino acids: CASSPRQSGANVLTF.

The chain joins TRBV6-2 or TRBV6-3 to TRBJ2-7. Germline V CDR1 and CDR2: MNHEY, SVGEGT. The CDR3 runs to 12 residues. This CDR3 reads CASREGLLEQYF.

V and J are TRBV9 and TRBJ2-7; checking the TCRdb D call of TRBD1 is not possible without DNA. The germline V gene has CDR1 SGDLS and CDR2 YYNGEE. This CDR3 comprises 15 residues. The CDR3 here is CASSPTLDNGNEQYF.

CDR3 region: CATSREQGNTGELFF. The gene calls are TRBV15 and TRBJ2-2; lacking DNA, the TRBD1 call made by TCRdb goes unchecked. The CDR3 is 15 amino acids. Germline values: CDR1 LNHNV, CDR2 YYDKDF (reference sequence).